This TCR beta chain derives from a study of radiation and T cells in renal cell carcinoma. This sample's time point: blood 2 weeks post-SBRT. Noted treatment: 15 Gy SBRT to primary tumor, nephrectomy 4 weeks later. Radiation-treated patients gave blood at baseline, week 2 and week 4. Study results and caveats: Baseline intratumoral clonotype presence is unknown without pretreatment biopsies.

The protocol was immunoSEQ multiplex PCR, while the TCRdb copy is restricted to in-frame clones and leaves out a portion. The table includes roughly 130,000 clones, 88% detected once. Germline V gene lookup returns CDR1 LNHDA and CDR2 SQIVND (reference sequence). V dropped 6 bases and J dropped 2 bases, with 16 bases sitting between them. The length of the CDR3 is 15 residues. Concerning this clone itself: Its antigen is undetermined.

The specimen was blood, collected from a patient whose treatment included radiotherapy and nephrectomy. This chain joins TRBV19 and TRBJ1-1, with D hard to call. This clonotype originated in a woman between 65 and 79 years old with renal cell carcinoma. Here the CDR3 DNA reads TGTGCCAGTAGACCCCCGGGAGGGCACAACACTGAAGCTTTCTTT. Protein product: CASRPPGGHNTEAFF.